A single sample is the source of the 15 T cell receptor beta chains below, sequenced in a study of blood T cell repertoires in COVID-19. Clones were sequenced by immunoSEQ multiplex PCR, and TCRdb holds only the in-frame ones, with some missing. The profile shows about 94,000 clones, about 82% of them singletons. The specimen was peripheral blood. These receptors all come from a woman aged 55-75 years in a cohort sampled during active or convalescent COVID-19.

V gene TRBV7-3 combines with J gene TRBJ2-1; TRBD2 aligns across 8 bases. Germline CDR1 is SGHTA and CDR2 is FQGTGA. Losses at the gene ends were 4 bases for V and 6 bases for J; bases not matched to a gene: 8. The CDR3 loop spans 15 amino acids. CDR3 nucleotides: TGTGCCAGCAGCTCCGGACTAGCAGCCGTCAATGAGCAGTTCTTC. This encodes CASSSGLAAVNEQFF.

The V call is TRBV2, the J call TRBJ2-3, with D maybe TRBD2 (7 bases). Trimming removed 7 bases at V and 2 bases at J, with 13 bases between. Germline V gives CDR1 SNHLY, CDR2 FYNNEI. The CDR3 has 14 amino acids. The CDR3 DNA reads TGTGCCAGCACTGGGGGGGCCTTCACAGATACGCAGTATTTT. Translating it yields CASTGGAFTDTQYF.

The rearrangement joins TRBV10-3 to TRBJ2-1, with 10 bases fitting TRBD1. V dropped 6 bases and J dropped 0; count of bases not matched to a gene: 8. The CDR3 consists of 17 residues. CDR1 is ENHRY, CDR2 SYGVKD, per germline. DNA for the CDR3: TGTGCCATCAGGGGGACAGGGGCAGGCGCCTCCTACAATGAGCAGTTCTTC. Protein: CAIRGTGAGASYNEQFF.

The CDR3 coding sequence is TGTGCCAGCAGTTTCGGACTAGCGGACACAGATACGCAGTATTTT. Protein sequence: CASSFGLADTDTQYF. The chain joins TRBV28 to TRBJ2-3; 10 bases line up with TRBD2. Per the germline V gene, CDR1 is MDHEN and CDR2 is SYDVKM. V shed 3 bases and J 2 bases; nucleotides not matched to a gene: 2. The CDR3 runs 15 residues.

The CDR3 bases are TGCGCCAGCAGCCCCGGGGGGGGACAAGAGACCCAGTACTTC. It codes for CASSPGGGQETQYF. This rearrangement joins TRBV5-1 to TRBJ2-5; 8 nucleotides align to TRBD2. Unmatched junction bases numbered 4, after V lost 4 bases and J lost 2 bases. Germline V lookup: CDR1 SGHRS, CDR2 YFSETQ. This CDR3 is 14 amino acids long.

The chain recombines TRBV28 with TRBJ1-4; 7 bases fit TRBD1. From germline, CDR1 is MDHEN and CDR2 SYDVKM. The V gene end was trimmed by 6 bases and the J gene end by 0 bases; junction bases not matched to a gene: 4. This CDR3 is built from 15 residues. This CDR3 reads CASRTGPATNEKLFF. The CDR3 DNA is TGTGCCAGCAGGACAGGGCCCGCAACTAATGAAAAACTGTTTTTT.

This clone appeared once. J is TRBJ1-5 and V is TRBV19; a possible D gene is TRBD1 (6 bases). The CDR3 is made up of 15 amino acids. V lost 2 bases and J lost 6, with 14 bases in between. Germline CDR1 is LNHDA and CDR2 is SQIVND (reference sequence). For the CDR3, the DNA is TGTGCCAGTAGTATACAGGGGCGCGGCACTCAGCCCCAGCATTTT. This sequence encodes CASSIQGRGTQPQHF.

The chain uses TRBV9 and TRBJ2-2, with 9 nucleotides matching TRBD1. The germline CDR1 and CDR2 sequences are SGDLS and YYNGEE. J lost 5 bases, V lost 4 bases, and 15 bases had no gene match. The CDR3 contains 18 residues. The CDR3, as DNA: TGTGCCAGCAGCCCACAACATAGGGGACAGGGTGTGACCGGGGAGCTGTTTTTT. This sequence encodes CASSPQHRGQGVTGELFF.

CDR3 residues: CASSTRVPLSNQPQHF. CDR3 sequence (DNA): TGTGCCAGTAGTACCAGGGTGCCCCTTAGCAATCAGCCCCAGCATTTT. The chain uses TRBV19 and TRBJ1-5; D is perhaps TRBD1 (5 bases). Trimming removed 4 bases at V and 0 bases at J, with 13 bases between. Germline assignment: CDR1 LNHDA and CDR2 SQIVND (reference sequence). CDR3 length equals 16 residues.

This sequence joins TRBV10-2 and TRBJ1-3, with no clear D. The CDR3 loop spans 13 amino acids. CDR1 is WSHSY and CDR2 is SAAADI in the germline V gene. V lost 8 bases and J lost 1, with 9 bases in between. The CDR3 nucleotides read TGCGCCAGCTGGGGAGATTCTGGAAACACCATATATTTT. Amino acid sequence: CASWGDSGNTIYF.

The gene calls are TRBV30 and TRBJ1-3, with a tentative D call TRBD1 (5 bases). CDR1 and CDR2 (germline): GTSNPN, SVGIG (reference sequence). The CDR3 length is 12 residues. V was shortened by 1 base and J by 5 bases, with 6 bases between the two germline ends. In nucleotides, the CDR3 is TGTGCCTGGAGTGAGGGGAGAAACACCATATATTTT. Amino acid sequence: CAWSEGRNTIYF.

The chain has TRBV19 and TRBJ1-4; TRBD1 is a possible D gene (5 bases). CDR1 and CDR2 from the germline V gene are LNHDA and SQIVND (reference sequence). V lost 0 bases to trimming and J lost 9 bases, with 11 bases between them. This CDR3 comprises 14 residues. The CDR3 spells CASSIDKGSQKLFF. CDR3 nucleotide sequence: TGTGCCAGTAGTATAGATAAGGGGTCTCAAAAACTGTTTTTT. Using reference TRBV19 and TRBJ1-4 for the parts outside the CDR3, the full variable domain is DGGITQSPKYLFRKEGQNVTLSCEQNLNHDAMYWYRQDPGQGLRLIYYSQIVNDFQKGDIAEGYSVSREKKESFPLTVTSAQKNPTAFYLCASSIDKGSQKLFFGSGTQLSVL.

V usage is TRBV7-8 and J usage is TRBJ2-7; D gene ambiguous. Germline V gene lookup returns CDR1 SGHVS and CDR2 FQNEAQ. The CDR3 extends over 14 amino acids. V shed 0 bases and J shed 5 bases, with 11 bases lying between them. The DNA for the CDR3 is TGTGCCAGCAGCTTAGCAGGAGTCCCTAACGAGCAGTACTTC. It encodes CASSLAGVPNEQYF.

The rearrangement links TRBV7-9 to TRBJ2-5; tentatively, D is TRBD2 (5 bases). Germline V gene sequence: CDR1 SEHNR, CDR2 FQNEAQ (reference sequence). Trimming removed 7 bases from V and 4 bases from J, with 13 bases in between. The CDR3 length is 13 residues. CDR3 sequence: CASTGLEGETQYF. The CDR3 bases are TGTGCCAGCACGGGCCTCGAGGGAGAGACCCAGTACTTC. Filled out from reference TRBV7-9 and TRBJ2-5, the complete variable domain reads DTGVSQNPRHKITKRGQNVTFRCDPISEHNRLYWYRQTLGQGPEFLTYFQNEAQLEKSRLLSDRFSAERPKGSFSTLEIQRTEQGDSAMYLCASTGLEGETQYFGPGTRLLVL.

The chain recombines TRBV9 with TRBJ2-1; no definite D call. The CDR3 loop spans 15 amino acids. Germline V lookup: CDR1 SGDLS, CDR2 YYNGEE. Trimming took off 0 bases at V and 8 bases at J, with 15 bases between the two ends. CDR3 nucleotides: TGTGCCAGCAGCGTAGGTGGAGCCTCCGGTTATGAGCAGTTCTTC. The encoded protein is CASSVGGASGYEQFF. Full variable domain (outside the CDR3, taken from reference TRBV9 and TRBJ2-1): DSGVTQTPKHLITATGQRVTLRCSPRSGDLSVYWYQQSLDQGLQFLIQYYNGEERAKGNILERFSAQQFPDLHSELNLSSLELGDSALYFCASSVGGASGYEQFFGPGTRLTVL.